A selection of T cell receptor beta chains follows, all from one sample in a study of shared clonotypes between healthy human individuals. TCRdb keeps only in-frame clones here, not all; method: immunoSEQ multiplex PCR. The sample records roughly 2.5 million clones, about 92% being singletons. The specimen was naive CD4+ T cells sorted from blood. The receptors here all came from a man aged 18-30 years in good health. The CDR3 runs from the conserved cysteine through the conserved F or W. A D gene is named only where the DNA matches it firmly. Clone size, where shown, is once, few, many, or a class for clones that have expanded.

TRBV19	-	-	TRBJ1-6	CASRLGGPNSPLHF	TGTGCCAGCCGACTGGGAGGGCCGAATTCACCCCTCCACTTT
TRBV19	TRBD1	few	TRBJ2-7	CASSPRTGEVEQYF	TGTGCCAGTAGTCCACGGACAGGGGAGGTCGAGCAGTACTTC
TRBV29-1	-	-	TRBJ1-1	CSVDVGGKNTEAFF	TGCAGCGTTGACGTGGGTGGGAAGAACACTGAAGCTTTCTTT
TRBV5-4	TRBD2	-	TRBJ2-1	CASRPSGGDLYEQFF	TGTGCCAGCAGGCCTAGCGGGGGGGACCTCTATGAGCAGTTCTTC
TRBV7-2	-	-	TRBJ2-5	CASSPGIRETQYF	TGTGCCAGCAGCCCAGGGATTCGGGAGACCCAGTACTTC
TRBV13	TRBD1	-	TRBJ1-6	CASSGRRGPGNSPLHF	TGTGCCAGCAGTGGAAGAAGGGGGCCGGGTAATTCACCCCTCCACTTT
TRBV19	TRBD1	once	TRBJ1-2	CASSDRVKYGYTF	TGTGCCAGTAGCGACAGGGTGAAGTATGGCTACACCTTC
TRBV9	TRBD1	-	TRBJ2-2	CASSPGQASNTGELFF	TGTGCCAGCAGCCCCGGACAGGCCTCGAACACCGGGGAGCTGTTTTTT
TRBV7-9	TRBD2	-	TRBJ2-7	CASSPLAIYEQYF	TGTGCCAGCAGCCCACTAGCGATATACGAGCAGTACTTC
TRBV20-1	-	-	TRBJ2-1	CSASQGGEQFF	TGCAGTGCTTCGCAGGGAGGTGAGCAGTTCTTC